This is a list of T cell receptor beta chains from one sample in a study of control samples from healthy donors and cancer patients. Method: immunoSEQ multiplex PCR; TCRdb's copy keeps in-frame clones and lacks some. Of over 85,000 clones detected, around 85% appear once; the ten largest clones hold under 50%. Sequencing was performed on PBMCs. The origin of the receptors is a man aged 65 to 79 with lung cancer. Each CDR3 is given with its conserved first and last residue. D genes are given only for firm matches. A row's size may be missing; if present it is once, few, many or a size class.

size	V	D	J	DNA	CDR3
-	TRBV18	-	TRBJ1-1	TGTGCCAGCTCATCCCTCCAGGTCGGAGAGAACACTGAAGCTTTCTTT	CASSSLQVGENTEAFF
once	TRBV3-1/TRBV3-2	TRBD2	TRBJ2-4	TGTGCCAGCAGCCTAACGACTAGCGGGGGGGCGTCCATTCAGTACTTC	CASSLTTSGGASIQYF
-	TRBV5-1	TRBD2	TRBJ2-1	TGCGCCAGCAGCAAACCGGGGGGGCCGATATCGAATGAGCAGTTCTTC	CASSKPGGPISNEQFF
-	TRBV28	-	TRBJ2-7	TGTGCCAGCACCCCGGGAAGCAACAGGGTTTCAGACTTC	CASTPGSNRVSDF
-	TRBV5-4	TRBD2	TRBJ2-2	TGTGCCAGCAGCTTGGCGGGGGGGATCGGGGAGCTGTTTTTT	CASSLAGGIGELFF
few	TRBV7-9	-	TRBJ1-1	TGTGCCAGCAGCTTATGGGAGGGGACTGAAGCTTTCTTT	CASSLWEGTEAFF
-	TRBV3-1/TRBV3-2	-	TRBJ1-2	TGTGCCAGCAGCCAGGGTGTTGGGCGGGGCTATGGCTACACCTTC	CASSQGVGRGYGYTF
-	TRBV30	-	TRBJ1-5	TGTGCCTGGAGTGTAGGTTCGGCAGGGAGTCAGCCCCAGCATTTT	CAWSVGSAGSQPQHF
-	TRBV7-2	-	TRBJ1-3	TGTGCCAGCAGCCCGAGGGATTTT	CASSPRDF
-	TRBV6-5	TRBD1	TRBJ1-2	TGTGCCAGCAGTTACTCTATGACAGGGGGTTTCTATGGCTACACCTTC	CASSYSMTGGFYGYTF
-	TRBV3-1/TRBV3-2	TRBD1	TRBJ2-5	TGTGCCAGCAGCCAAGATCAGGGGACAGGGGGCCGGGAGACCCAGTACTTC	CASSQDQGTGGRETQYF
-	TRBV30	-	TRBJ1-6	TGTGCCTGGAATAAGGGACGGAGCTATAATTCACCCCTCCACTTT	CAWNKGRSYNSPLHF
-	TRBV7-3	-	TRBJ1-5	TGTGCCAGCAGCGAGGGTAGCAATCAGCCCCAGCATTTT	CASSEGSNQPQHF
-	TRBV5-1	-	TRBJ2-1	TGCGCCAGCAGCTTACAATTGGGCAATGAGCAGTTCTTC	CASSLQLGNEQFF
few	TRBV7-9	TRBD2	TRBJ2-1	TGTGCCAGCAGCCCACCTTCGACTAGCGGGGGGCCTGAGCAGTTCTTC	CASSPPSTSGGPEQFF
few	TRBV6-6	-	TRBJ1-5	TGTGCCAGCAGTTTCGGGAGGTATAGCAATCAGCCCCAGCATTTT	CASSFGRYSNQPQHF
-	TRBV4-1	-	TRBJ2-7	TGCGCCAGCAGCCAAGATGGGGATGGCGGGGTCTCCTACGAGCAGTACTTC	CASSQDGDGGVSYEQYF
few	TRBV12-3/TRBV12-4	-	TRBJ2-7	TGTGCCAGCAGTGGACGGATACCCTCCGAGCAGTACTTC	CASSGRIPSEQYF
-	TRBV19	-	TRBJ2-2	TGTGCCTCCAGGGCCACCGGGGAGCTGTTTTTT	CASRATGELFF
-	TRBV2	-	TRBJ1-2	TGTGCATCAGACGGGACTAACTATGGCTACACCTTC	CASDGTNYGYTF
-	TRBV9	-	TRBJ2-4	TGTGCCAGCAGCGTAGGGGCAGGGAAGGGCAAAAACATTCAGTACTTC	CASSVGAGKGKNIQYF
-	TRBV11-2	-	TRBJ1-3	TGTGCCAGCAGCTTAGATCAGCTCGGCTTCTCTGGAAACACCATATATTTT	CASSLDQLGFSGNTIYF